This note documents a single TCR beta chain sequence. Only a few counts were recorded for this clonotype. Its antigen is currently not known. No per-base quality is available; no much larger clone lies one base away. Library preparation employed 5' RACE. Instrument used: Illumina HiSeq 2000. Template switching introduced a universal primer binding site; the final cDNA contained a unique molecular identifier, enabling accurate counting of TCR cDNA molecules. Specific primers in the conserved constant-segment region were used to synthesize first-strand cDNA for the TCR alpha and beta chains. To control for contamination, every cDNA library was double barcoded, receiving both a SMART-Mk sample barcode and Illumina barcodes. TruSeq adapter sequences, together with Illumina sample barcodes, were added in two successive PCR steps. The Illumina HiSeq platform was used with custom primers to sequence TCR alpha and beta cDNA libraries. In the authors' own workflow: MiGEC was used to process raw reads and extract unique molecular identifiers, and MiXCR was used to find CDR3 positions. Recombination models were inferred per individual with the repgenHMM and IGoR tools using an EM algorithm. Shared clonotype analysis was performed with the tcR package in R, normalizing sharing by the product of cloneset sizes. To study raw recombination free of thymic and clonal selection effects, out-of-frame nonproductive sequences were analyzed. TCRdb reprocessing: public reads trimmed at Q25 with fastp, clones called with MiXCR, in-frame beta chains kept. Each CDR3 protein appears once, grouped with its most common genes and DNA. TCRdb assigned the V and J calls; the authors' analysis was not used. For this sample there are under 900,000 distinct CDR3 sequences; 9% to 15% appear just once. In total, the top ten clones hold around 1.5% of the sample.

This specimen comes from a study of identical twins (dated by TCRdb to about 2016). Regarding the research as a whole: To test whether fetal clonotypes persist, this study deep-sequenced TCR alpha and beta repertoires from monozygotic twins, from unrelated adults of various ages, and from cord blood. To rule out contamination, the twin experiments were replicated at different times with different library preparation protocols. Findings and caveats that apply to the study as a whole: Out-of-frame TCR alpha sequences shared between twins showed an excess of low generation-probability sequences compared with coincidental sharing between unrelated individuals. Zero-insertion analyses could be partly confounded by invariant T cells such as MAIT and iNKT, although diverse VJ usage argued against such confounding for most clonotypes. The excess sharing between twins in beta out-of-frame sequences was weaker because fewer shared sequences reduced the signal-to-noise ratio. In monozygotic twins, out-of-frame TCR alpha sharing was systematically underestimated by recombination models, although the models agreed with sharing between unrelated individuals. Because the same donors could not be followed over many years, conclusions were based on cross-sectional statistical analysis. Abundant cord blood beta clonotypes had fewer insertions, young adult naive repertoires showed a similar but weaker trend, and memory repertoires showed no such trend.

From the cysteine up to the phenylalanine, the CDR3 has a length of 15 residues. Just the 45-base CDR3 DNA is kept, in frame starting at base 1. V sheds 8 bases and J sheds 6 bases, leaving 17 bases between their ends. Every donor was a healthy Caucasian. The twin cohort comprised three pairs of female monozygotic twins, all aged roughly 18 to 30 years. RNA for TCR libraries was isolated from peripheral blood mononuclear cells. Another study also made use of these data, one on yellow fever vaccine responses in identical twins. As the second publication notes: According to the authors, the vaccine-induced T cell response in identical twins seemed to be partly convergent and partly specific to each individual. In the study, vaccine-responding T cell clones were precisely tracked in identical twins.

Sequences were obtained from PBMCs. The sequence links TRBV12-3 or TRBV12-4 to TRBJ1-6; there is no confident call for the D gene. This TCR came from a woman in her late teens or twenties in good health. Here the CDR3 is given as CASREGRFSNSPLHF. The DNA is TGTGCCAGCCGGGAGGGCAGGTTTTCTAATTCACCCCTCCACTTT.